The 23 T cell receptor beta chains listed next were all sequenced from one sample in a study of cytomegalovirus exposure and HLA in healthy donors (dated by TCRdb to 2016 to 2017). Library construction relied on the immunoSEQ multiplex PCR assay. A mixture of 60 forward primers for TCR Vbeta segments and 13 reverse primers for TCR Jbeta segments was used in the multiplex PCR. Not all clones reach the TCRdb copy of this immuneACCESS table, which keeps in-frame sequences only. Checked studies attribute under half of the gap to unresolved V genes and leave the rest unexplained. In all, the sample holds over 55,000 clones, and 80% to 90% of those were seen once. The ten top clones hold roughly 1.4% of the sample. Sequencing was performed on PBMCs. The receptors come from a man between 18 and 35 years old in good health and CMV-seronegative.

V gene TRBV7-9 combines with J gene TRBJ2-5; D gene unclear. The V end was cut by 1 base, the J end by 4 bases, with 7 bases between. CDR1 is SEHNR and CDR2 is FQNEAQ in the germline V gene (reference sequence). The CDR3 loop spans 13 amino acids. CDR3 DNA: TGTGCCAGCAGCTTAGTGATCGGAGAGACCCAGTACTTC. This gives the protein CASSLVIGETQYF. Using reference TRBV7-9 and TRBJ2-5 for the parts outside the CDR3, the full variable domain is DTGVSQNPRHKITKRGQNVTFRCDPISEHNRLYWYRQTLGQGPEFLTYFQNEAQLEKSRLLSDRFSAERPKGSFSTLEIQRTEQGDSAMYLCASSLVIGETQYFGPGTRLLVL.

This clone was found a few times. This rearrangement joins TRBV6-5 to TRBJ2-1; 10 positions agree with TRBD2. Germline V gives CDR1 MNHEY, CDR2 SVGAGI. V was clipped by 7 bases and J by 9 bases; unmatched bases: 6. The CDR3 sequence is 13 residues long. CDR3 residues: CASTSGGAREQFF. The CDR3 DNA sequence: TGTGCCAGCACGAGCGGGGGGGCCCGTGAGCAGTTCTTC.

The chain joins TRBV5-1 to TRBJ2-3; D is ambiguous. CDR3 length: 14 residues. Germline assignment: CDR1 SGHRS and CDR2 YFSETQ. Trimming left V 4 bases short and J 0 bases short, with 9 bases between. The CDR3 sequence is CASSRDWSTDTQYF. CDR3 DNA sequence: TGCGCCAGCAGCCGAGACTGGAGCACAGATACGCAGTATTTT.

The chain combines TRBV4-1 with TRBJ1-6; D not resolved. Germline values: CDR1 MGHRA, CDR2 YSYEKL. Trimming took 1 base from V and 10 from J, leaving 14 bases between them. The CDR3 runs to 15 residues. This CDR3 is CASSQVSGSGSPLHF. The DNA for the CDR3 is TGCGCCAGCAGCCAAGTCTCAGGTTCGGGATCACCCCTCCACTTT.

The V call is TRBV11-3, the J call TRBJ2-3, with 8 bases that match TRBD1. The CDR3 is 13 residues long. Germline V gene data show CDR1 as SGHNT and CDR2 as YENEEA. Trimming removed 10 bases from V and 2 bases from J; junction bases left unmatched: 5. The CDR3 DNA reads TGTGCCACCCTGGACAGGGTCACAGATACGCAGTATTTT. It is translated as CATLDRVTDTQYF.

The chain combines TRBV6-5 with TRBJ1-6, with D possibly TRBD1 on 5 matching bases. The CDR3 consists of 14 residues. The ends were cut back, 0 bases at V and 10 bases at J, with 10 bases in the middle. CDR1 and CDR2 (germline): MNHEY, SVGAGI. CDR3 region: CASSYSGEDSPLHF. CDR3 in DNA: TGTGCCAGCAGTTACTCAGGGGAGGACTCACCCCTCCACTTT.

The V call is TRBV28, the J call TRBJ1-5, with 9 bases aligning to TRBD1. This CDR3 is 21 amino acids long. V gave up 2 bases and J gave up 0 bases; unmatched junction bases: 17. Germline CDR1 reads MDHEN; CDR2 reads SYDVKM. CDR3 coding DNA: TGTGCCAGCAGTTTAAGGGACAGGGAGTTTTTCTTTAGTGGTAGCAATCAGCCCCAGCATTTT. This encodes CASSLRDREFFFSGSNQPQHF. Full variable domain (missing parts from reference TRBV28 and TRBJ1-5): DVKVTQSSRYLVKRTGEKVFLECVQDMDHENMFWYRQDPGLGLRLIYFSYDVKMKEKGDIPEGYSVSREKKERFSLILESASTNQTSMYLCASSLRDREFFFSGSNQPQHFGDGTRLSIL.

The rearrangement joins TRBV7-2 to TRBJ1-4, with 7 bases fitting TRBD1. The CDR3 covers 14 residues. The germline gives CDR1 SGHTA, CDR2 FQGNSA. V lost 3 bases to trimming and J lost 6 bases; unmatched junction nucleotides: 4. The CDR3 sequence is CASSFLRGDEKLFF. The CDR3 nucleotides read TGTGCCAGCAGCTTCCTCAGGGGGGATGAAAAACTGTTTTTT.

The genes are TRBV18 and TRBJ2-3; D uncertain. Germline V CDR1 and CDR2: KGHSH, LQKENI. This CDR3 comprises 14 residues. The germline V and J ends were trimmed by 3 bases and 4 bases, with 11 bases remaining between them. CDR3 DNA sequence: TGTGCCAGCTCACCTCCCGCTATGGCAGATACGCAGTATTTT. It specifies CASSPPAMADTQYF.

This chain links TRBV5-1 with TRBJ2-1, with D tentatively TRBD2 (5 bases). V gave up 2 bases and J gave up 1 base, with 10 bases separating them. Germline loops: CDR1 SGHRS, CDR2 YFSETQ. CDR3 length: 15 residues. The CDR3 spells CASSFLPGSYNEQFF. CDR3 in DNA: TGCGCCAGCAGCTTCCTTCCGGGGTCCTACAATGAGCAGTTCTTC.

In its sample, this clone was seen once. V is TRBV10-3 and J is TRBJ1-4; D gene unclear. The germline CDR1 and CDR2 sequences are ENHRY and SYGVKD. Trimming removed 1 base at V and 5 bases at J, with 8 bases between. This CDR3 has 14 residues. The CDR3 here is CAISEWAGNEKLFF. CDR3 nucleotides: TGTGCCATCAGTGAGTGGGCCGGCAATGAAAAACTGTTTTTT.

This clone has a single count. V is TRBV19 and J is TRBJ1-1; 10 bases line up with TRBD1. The CDR3 sequence is 14 residues long. V gave up 6 bases and J gave up 6 bases; unmatched junction bases: 7. Germline V gives CDR1 LNHDA, CDR2 SQIVND (reference sequence). The CDR3 is CASSRWDRGAEAFF. The CDR3 DNA reads TGTGCCAGTAGCCGCTGGGACAGGGGCGCTGAAGCTTTCTTT.

The chain uses TRBV25-1 and TRBJ2-5; D ambiguous. V lost 8 bases and J lost 1, with 11 bases in between. This CDR3 comprises 13 residues. Germline CDR1 and CDR2: MGHDK and SYGVNS. CDR3 sequence: CASQDNGQETQYF. The CDR3 coding sequence is TGTGCCAGCCAAGACAACGGCCAAGAGACCCAGTACTTC.

The chain recombines TRBV18 with TRBJ1-1, with TRBD1 matching 7 bases. Germline-derived CDR1 and CDR2 are KGHSH and LQKENI. The CDR3 extends over 16 amino acids. Losses at the gene ends were 1 base for V and 0 bases for J; bases not matched to a gene: 5. This chain's CDR3 is CASSPQAGGMNTEAFF. DNA for the CDR3: TGTGCCAGCTCACCACAGGCAGGGGGTATGAACACTGAAGCTTTCTTT.

The chain is built from TRBV28 and TRBJ1-4, with D possibly matching TRBD1 (5 bases). Germline CDR1 is MDHEN and CDR2 is SYDVKM. The ends were cut back, 4 bases at V and 8 bases at J, with 17 bases in the middle. This CDR3 region has 15 residues. The CDR3 loop is CASSYRSGLGEKLFF. The CDR3 DNA sequence: TGTGCCAGCAGTTACAGGTCGGGTTTGGGCGAAAAACTGTTTTTT.

This chain connects TRBV20-1 to TRBJ2-1; no clear D gene. The germline gives CDR1 DFQATT, CDR2 SNEGSKA (reference sequence). The CDR3 consists of 11 residues. V was shortened by 8 bases and J by 8 bases, with 13 bases between the two germline ends. The CDR3 coding sequence is TGCAGTACCCTCAGCGTGCATGAGCAGTTCTTC. Its translation is CSTLSVHEQFF.

CDR3 in amino acids: CAWSDRMNTEAFF. The CDR3 DNA follows: TGTGCCTGGAGTGACAGGATGAACACTGAAGCTTTCTTT. The chain joins TRBV30 to TRBJ1-1; D might be TRBD1 (5 bases). The V and J ends lost 1 base and 0 bases respectively, with 6 bases between them. Looked up from germline, CDR1 is GTSNPN and CDR2 is SVGIG (reference sequence). The CDR3 is 13 residues long.

The chain links TRBV2 to TRBJ1-1, with 7 bases matching TRBD1. This CDR3 is 13 amino acids long. Germline V gene sequence: CDR1 SNHLY, CDR2 FYNNEI. After removal of 7 bases from V and 2 bases from J, the junction contained 4 bases not matched to a gene. CDR3 amino acids: CASKGQANTEAFF. As DNA, the CDR3 is TGTGCCAGCAAAGGACAGGCCAACACTGAAGCTTTCTTT.

This chain joins TRBV7-9 and TRBJ2-1; D is ambiguous. The CDR3 is 14 residues long. Germline loops: CDR1 SEHNR, CDR2 FQNEAQ (reference sequence). Trimming removed 2 bases from V and 2 bases from J, with 7 bases in between. The CDR3 loop reads CASSLMSAYNEQFF. The CDR3 nucleotides read TGTGCCAGCAGCTTAATGTCAGCCTACAATGAGCAGTTCTTC.

The chain carries TRBV7-2 and TRBJ2-2; maybe TRBD2 (6 bases). With 5 bases removed from V and 6 bases from J, the gap between germline ends came to 13 bases. Germline V gene sequence: CDR1 SGHTA, CDR2 FQGNSA. CDR3 length: 14 amino acids. The CDR3 region has the DNA TGTGCCAGCAGCGGGGCGGGGCTAGCCGGGGAGCTGTTTTTT. Its protein is CASSGAGLAGELFF.

The chain employs TRBV6-5 and TRBJ1-1; TRBD1 agrees at 9 bases. The CDR3 loop spans 15 amino acids. V trimming: 6 bases; J trimming: 6 bases; junction bases outside the gene matches: 11. Germline lookup yields CDR1 MNHEY and CDR2 SVGAGI. In DNA form, the CDR3 reads TGTGCCAGCAGACCCGCCTTACAGGGGGCGCCTGAAGCTTTCTTT. It specifies CASRPALQGAPEAFF.

V gene TRBV9 combines with J gene TRBJ2-4, with D perhaps matching TRBD1 (6 bases). CDR3 size: 17 residues. V shed 3 bases and J shed 1 base, with 17 bases lying between them. Germline V lookup: CDR1 SGDLS, CDR2 YYNGEE. The CDR3 nucleotides read TGTGCCAGCAGCGGTAAAGGGGGATTAGAGGCCAAAAACATTCAGTACTTC. Its protein product is CASSGKGGLEAKNIQYF.

V usage is TRBV2 and J usage is TRBJ2-7, with D uncertain. Per the germline V gene, CDR1 is SNHLY and CDR2 is FYNNEI. The length of the CDR3 is 10 residues. V lost 11 bases and J lost 5, with 10 bases in between. The CDR3: CACETDEQYF. In DNA form, the CDR3 reads TGTGCCTGCGAAACAGACGAGCAGTACTTC.